The 15 T cell receptor beta chains given below trace back to one sample, sequenced in a study of response to subunit inactivated influenza vaccine (dated by TCRdb to between 2017 and 2018). Library preparation employed RT-PCR. For sequencing, an Illumina HiSeq 2500 was employed. TCRdb cleaned the public reads at Q25 with fastp, built clones with MiXCR and kept in-frame beta chains. Each record represents a unique CDR3 protein, reported with the most common genes and DNA among its rows. The sample table lists about 240,000 distinct CDR3 sequences, 9.5% to 15% of them with a count of one. Jointly, the top ten make up about 8% of the sample. The specimen was non-naive T cells sorted from PBMCs, collected 14 to 15 days before vaccination. The intended sense of this specimen's cell subset or site label: memory T cell fraction. Receptors were obtained from a man in his fifties or sixties who received an inactivated influenza vaccine. Donor details come from another sample of the same person, matched by shared clones.

The V gene is TRBV4-2, the J gene TRBJ1-1; D is unresolved. This CDR3 comprises 15 residues. Trimming shortened V by 0 bases and J by 5 bases, and 13 bases separated the two germline ends. Germline CDR1 and CDR2: LGHNA and YNFKEQ. The CDR3 DNA sequence: TGTGCCAGCAGCCAAGAGTACCCTGTTCGGACTGAAGCTTTCTTT. As protein: CASSQEYPVRTEAFF.

A word on this clonotype: This could be a read error, since a much larger clone is one nucleotide away. This CDR3 is missing its conserved last phenylalanine or tryptophan, likely due to a read error. The chain employs TRBV20-1 and TRBJ2-3, with a tentative D call TRBD2 (6 bases). Trimming left V 3 bases short and J 1 base short, with 8 bases between. Germline V gives CDR1 DFQATT, CDR2 SNEGSKA (reference sequence). CDR3 length: 13 amino acids. The CDR3 here is CSASGGGTDTQYL. CDR3 DNA: TGCAGTGCTAGCGGCGGGGGCACAGATACGCAGTATTTA.

The genes are TRBV5-1 and TRBJ1-6; tentatively, D is TRBD1 (5 bases). Trimming removed 4 bases from V and 5 bases from J, with 10 bases in between. This CDR3 contains 14 residues. In germline, CDR1 is SGHRS, CDR2 YFSETQ. The DNA for the CDR3 is TGCGCCAGCAGCCGCAGGGAGAATAATTCACCCCTCCACTTT. This codes for CASSRRENNSPLHF.

This clonotype showed up just a few times. The rearrangement uses TRBV20-1 and TRBJ1-1; D uncertain. The CDR3 has 13 amino acids. From germline, CDR1 is DFQATT and CDR2 SNEGSKA (reference sequence). The V gene lost 1 base and the J gene lost 0 bases, with 6 bases spanning the gap. CDR3 sequence (DNA): TGCAGTGCTAGAGGGCACATGAACACTGAAGCTTTCTTT. This sequence encodes CSARGHMNTEAFF.

This rearrangement joins TRBV23-1 to TRBJ2-7, with D perhaps TRBD2 (5 bases). TRBV23-1 is sorted into the ORF group, with uncertain function. The CDR3 sequence is 14 residues long. Trimming removed 4 bases from V and 6 bases from J, with 16 bases in between. The CDR3 spells CASSPCILAREQYF. The CDR3 nucleotides read TGCGCCAGCAGTCCCTGTATTCTAGCACGCGAGCAGTACTTC.

This clonotype appeared once. V gene TRBV12-3 or TRBV12-4 combines with J gene TRBJ2-3, with TRBD2 matching over 8 bases. This CDR3 is 17 amino acids long. With V trimmed by 6 bases and J by 0 bases, 11 bases remained unmatched. The CDR3 sequence is CASSPGGGGPSTDTQYF. The CDR3 region has the DNA TGTGCCAGCAGCCCCGGGGGCGGGGGGCCCAGCACAGATACGCAGTATTTT.

The rearrangement uses TRBV12-5 and TRBJ2-2; TRBD1 matches at 7 bases. The CDR3 has 14 amino acids. J lost 2 bases, V lost 7 bases, and 4 bases had no gene match. Germline CDR1 reads LGHNT; CDR2 reads FRNRAP. The CDR3 here is CASARDSNTGELFF. The DNA for the CDR3 is TGTGCTAGTGCCAGGGACAGCAACACCGGGGAGCTGTTTTTT.

This chain links TRBV10-3 with TRBJ2-7, with 10 nucleotides matching TRBD1. Trimming took 4 bases from V and 4 from J; bases not matched to a gene: 4. The CDR3 is made up of 14 amino acids. Germline V gene sequence: CDR1 ENHRY, CDR2 SYGVKD. The CDR3 DNA sequence: TGTGCCATCAGTGGGGACAGGGGAGGGTACGAGCAGTACTTC. Its protein is CAISGDRGGYEQYF.

Only a few counts were recorded for this clonotype. The chain couples TRBV14 to TRBJ2-3, with D perhaps TRBD1 or TRBD2 (6 bases each). V dropped 1 base and J dropped 13 bases, with 15 bases sitting between them. The CDR3 length is 13 residues. Looked up from germline, CDR1 is SGHDN and CDR2 is FVKESK. The CDR3 spells CASSQVITGTEYF. CDR3 DNA: TGTGCCAGCAGCCAAGTTATCACAGGGACTGAGTATTTT.

The chain joins TRBV27 to TRBJ2-1; D is perhaps TRBD1 (5 bases). Germline V gene sequence: CDR1 MNHEY, CDR2 SMNVEV (reference sequence). The ends were cut back, 0 bases at V and 5 bases at J, with 14 bases in the middle. The length of the CDR3 is 16 residues. In DNA, the CDR3 is TGTGCCAGCAGTTTATCAGGGGCTACGCGACACAATGAGCAGTTCTTC. It codes for CASSLSGATRHNEQFF.

This clonotype was counted many times. The chain employs TRBV20-1 and TRBJ2-7, with unresolved D. In germline, CDR1 is DFQATT, CDR2 SNEGSKA (reference sequence). CDR3 length equals 11 residues. Trimming removed 3 bases from V and 0 bases from J, with 3 bases in between. The CDR3 nucleotides are TGCAGTGCTAGCGACTCCTACGAGCAGTACTTC. As protein: CSASDSYEQYF.

V is TRBV5-6 and J is TRBJ2-5; a weak D match, TRBD1 (6 bases). Germline CDR1 is SGHDT and CDR2 is YYEEEE. The V gene lost 3 bases and the J gene lost 7 bases, with 22 bases spanning the gap. The CDR3 sequence is 16 residues long. CDR3 sequence reads: CASSWIGTKQTGTQYF. The CDR3 bases are TGTGCCAGCAGCTGGATAGGGACAAAACAGACCGGGACCCAGTACTTC.

This clonotype occurred a few times. A much larger clone differs by one base, so this may be a read error. The chain has TRBV12-3 or TRBV12-4 and TRBJ2-7; a weak D match, TRBD1 (6 bases). The CDR3 totals 13 residues. The CDR3, as DNA: TGTTCCAGCAGTTTAGGACAGACCTACGAGCAGTACTTC. The encoded protein is CSSSLGQTYEQYF.

This clonotype was recorded a few times. The V call is TRBV6-5, the J call TRBJ2-2; D is undetermined. Germline V CDR1 and CDR2: MNHEY, SVGAGI. CDR3 size: 15 residues. Trimming took off 2 bases at V and 0 bases at J, with 7 bases between the two ends. CDR3 nucleotides: TGTGCCAGCAGTTACAGACCCGCGAACACCGGGGAGCTGTTTTTT. Its protein is CASSYRPANTGELFF.

The rearrangement links TRBV28 to TRBJ2-1; 11 positions match TRBD2. CDR3 length: 17 residues. The trim removed 3 bases at V and 8 bases at J, leaving 12 bases unmatched. Germline values: CDR1 MDHEN, CDR2 SYDVKM. The DNA for the CDR3 is TGTGCCAGCAGTTTCCTCAATAGCGGGAGGGCCTTGGATGAGCAGTTCTTC. It translates to CASSFLNSGRALDEQFF.